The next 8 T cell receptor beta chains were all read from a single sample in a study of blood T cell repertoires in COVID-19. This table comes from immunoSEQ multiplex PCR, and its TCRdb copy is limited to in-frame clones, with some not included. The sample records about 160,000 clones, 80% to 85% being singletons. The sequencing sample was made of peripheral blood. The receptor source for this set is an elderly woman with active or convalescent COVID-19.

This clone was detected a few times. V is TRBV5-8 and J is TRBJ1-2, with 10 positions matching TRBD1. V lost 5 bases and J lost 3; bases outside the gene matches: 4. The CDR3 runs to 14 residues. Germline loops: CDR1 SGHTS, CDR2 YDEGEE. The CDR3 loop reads CASRRGQGDYGYTF. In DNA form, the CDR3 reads TGTGCCAGCAGACGTGGACAGGGGGACTATGGCTACACCTTC.

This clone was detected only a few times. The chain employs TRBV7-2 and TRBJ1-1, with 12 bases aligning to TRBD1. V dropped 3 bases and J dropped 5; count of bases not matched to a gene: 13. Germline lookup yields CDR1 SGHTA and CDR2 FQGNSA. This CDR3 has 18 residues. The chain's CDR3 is CASSFRGTGGAGRTEAFF. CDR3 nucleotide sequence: TGTGCCAGCAGCTTTAGGGGGACAGGGGGCGCGGGAAGGACTGAAGCTTTCTTT.

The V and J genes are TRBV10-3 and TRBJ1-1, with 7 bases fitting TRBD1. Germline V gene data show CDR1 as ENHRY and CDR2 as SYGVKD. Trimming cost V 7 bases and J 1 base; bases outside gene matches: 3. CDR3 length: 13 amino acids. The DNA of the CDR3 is TGTGCCATCAAGGGGACAGAGAACACTGAAGCTTTCTTT. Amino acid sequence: CAIKGTENTEAFF.

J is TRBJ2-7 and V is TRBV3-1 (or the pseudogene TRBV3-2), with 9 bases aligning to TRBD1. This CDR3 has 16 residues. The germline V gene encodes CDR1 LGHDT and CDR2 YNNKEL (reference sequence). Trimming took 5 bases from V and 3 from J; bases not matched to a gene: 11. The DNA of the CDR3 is TGTGCCAGCAGCGTCCGTACAGGGGGCGTTTTCTACGAGCAGTACTTC. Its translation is CASSVRTGGVFYEQYF.

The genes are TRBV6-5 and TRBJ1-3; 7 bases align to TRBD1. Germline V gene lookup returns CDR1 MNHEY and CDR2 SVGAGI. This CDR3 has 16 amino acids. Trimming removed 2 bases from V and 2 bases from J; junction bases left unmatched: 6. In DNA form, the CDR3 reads TGTGCCAGCAGTTACACCCGACAGGGTACTGGAAACACCATATATTTT. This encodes CASSYTRQGTGNTIYF.

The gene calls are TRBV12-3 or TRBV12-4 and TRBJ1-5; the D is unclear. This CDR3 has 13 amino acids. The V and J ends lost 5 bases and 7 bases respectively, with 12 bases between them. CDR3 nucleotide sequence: TGTGCCAGCAGTGTCGAGGTTAACCAGCCCCAGCATTTT. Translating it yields CASSVEVNQPQHF.

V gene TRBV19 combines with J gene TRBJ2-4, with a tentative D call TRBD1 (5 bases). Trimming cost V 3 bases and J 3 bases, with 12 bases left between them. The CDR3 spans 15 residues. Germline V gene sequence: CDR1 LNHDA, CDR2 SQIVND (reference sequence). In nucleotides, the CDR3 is TGTGCCAGTAGTATTTACAGGTTGGGCAAAAACATTCAGTACTTC. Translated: CASSIYRLGKNIQYF.

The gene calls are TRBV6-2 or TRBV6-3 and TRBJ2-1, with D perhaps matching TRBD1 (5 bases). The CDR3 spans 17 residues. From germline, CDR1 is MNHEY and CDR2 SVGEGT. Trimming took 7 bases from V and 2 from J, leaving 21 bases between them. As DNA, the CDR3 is TGTGCCAGCACCCCACCCCCCCAGGGCCGGGCCTACAATGAGCAGTTCTTC. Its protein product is CASTPPPQGRAYNEQFF.